The 3 T cell receptor beta chains given below trace back to one sample, sequenced in a study of neurological immune-mediated disorders (dated by TCRdb to between 2018 and 2021). The protocol used for the library was 5' RACE. Sequenced on an Illumina HiSeq 2500. The public sequencing data were trimmed at Q25 with fastp and processed into clonotypes with MiXCR by TCRdb, which kept only in-frame beta chains. Each CDR3 protein appears once, grouped with its most common genes and DNA. Across this sample there are about 95,000 distinct CDR3 sequences, with 3% to 4% seen only once. The top ten clones comprise about 6% of the sample. What was sequenced was PBMCs. These receptors came from a woman aged 18-30 years with multiple sclerosis.

This clonotype showed up many times. This chain uses TRBV5-6 with TRBJ2-7, with a possible D match to TRBD2 (5 bases). Germline assignment: CDR1 SGHDT and CDR2 YYEEEE. V dropped 3 bases and J dropped 5 bases, with 9 bases sitting between them. CDR3 length: 12 residues. CDR3 residues: CASSSRVNEQYF. The CDR3 DNA follows: TGTGCCAGCAGCTCGAGGGTCAACGAGCAGTACTTC.

This clonotype was seen many times. The gene calls are TRBV6-5 and TRBJ1-1; a possible D gene is TRBD1 (6 bases). The V and J ends lost 8 bases and 5 bases respectively, with 21 bases between them. Per the germline V gene, CDR1 is MNHEY and CDR2 is SVGAGI. CDR3 length: 15 residues. The CDR3 here is CASVWNLGASTEAFF. CDR3 nucleotide sequence: TGTGCCAGCGTGTGGAATTTGGGGGCGAGTACTGAAGCTTTCTTT.

This clonotype was counted many times. The V and J genes are TRBV11-2 and TRBJ2-7; the D gene is possibly TRBD2 (7 bases). The germline gives CDR1 SGHAT, CDR2 FQNNGV. Trimming shortened V by 2 bases and J by 4 bases, and 18 bases separated the two germline ends. The CDR3 has 16 amino acids. In DNA form, the CDR3 reads TGTGCCAGCAGCTTATTTAGGGGGGAGGGATTTTACGAGCAGTACTTC. Protein: CASSLFRGEGFYEQYF.